This T cell receptor (beta chain) was captured by sequencing in a study of T-cell memory formation after mild COVID-19. This clonotype was found a few times. TCRdb analysed the 5' RACE reads with MiXCR anew, one entry per CDR3 protein. The sample lists fewer than 150,000 distinct CDR3 sequences; approximately 21% were seen once. V gave up 4 bases and J gave up 4 bases, with 20 bases separating them. CDR1 and CDR2 from the germline V gene are DFQATT and SNEGSKA (reference sequence). This CDR3 comprises 16 residues. This receptor was identified in a man between 18 and 35 years old who had mild COVID-19 (a few samples of this study predate the infection). Cell type and time point are not known. The V and J genes are TRBV20-1 and TRBJ1-5; TRBD1 is a possible D gene (6 bases). The sequenced sample consisted of PBMCs or a T cell subset sorted from them (not recorded which). This chain's CDR3 is CSAKPPRTARNQPQHF. In DNA, the CDR3 is TGCAGTGCTAAACCTCCGCGGACAGCTAGAAATCAGCCCCAGCATTTT.